The 20 T cell receptor beta chains in this list originate from one sample, sequenced in a study of blood T cell repertoires in COVID-19. Only in-frame clones appear in the TCRdb table, and some are missing; sequencing was by immunoSEQ multiplex PCR. This sample has under 300,000 clones, with about 80% found just once. Sequenced: PBMCs or T cells enriched from blood (not recorded which). The receptors here all came from a man aged 35-49 years who had recovered from COVID-19.

The chain is built from TRBV6-5 and TRBJ1-2; 9 bases align to TRBD1. This CDR3 spans 15 amino acids. The trim removed 2 bases at V and 2 bases at J, leaving 3 bases unmatched. Germline CDR1 reads MNHEY; CDR2 reads SVGAGI. CDR3 DNA: TGTGCCAGCAGTTACGGACAGGGGATGAACTATGGCTACACCTTC. This codes for CASSYGQGMNYGYTF.

The chain links TRBV24-1 to TRBJ1-4; no reliable D call. Trimming pared 9 bases from V and 0 bases from J, leaving 7 bases between. The germline V gene encodes CDR1 KGHDR and CDR2 SFDVKD. The CDR3 has 13 amino acids. The CDR3 DNA reads as TGTGCCACCCCTCCTTCAACTAATGAAAAACTGTTTTTT. This gives the protein CATPPSTNEKLFF.

The rearrangement links TRBV4-3 to TRBJ2-7; no reliable D call. The CDR3 has 15 residues. The V gene's germline CDR1 is LGHNA and CDR2 YSLEER. The V and J ends lost 6 bases and 2 bases respectively, with 17 bases between them. CDR3 coding DNA: TGCGCCAGCAGTCCAGCGACCCGAGCCCCCTACGAGCAGTACTTC. This encodes CASSPATRAPYEQYF.

The chain couples TRBV5-6 to TRBJ1-2; D is possibly TRBD1 (5 bases). The CDR3 is 16 amino acids. Trimming left V 4 bases short and J 7 bases short, with 23 bases between. CDR1 and CDR2 from the germline V gene are SGHDT and YYEEEE. CDR3 protein: CASSPGTLRIFLGYTF. The CDR3 bases are TGTGCCAGCAGCCCCGGGACTCTCCGGATTTTTCTTGGCTACACCTTC. The variable domain in full, completed from reference TRBV5-6 and TRBJ1-2, reads DAGVTQSPTHLIKTRGQQVTLRCSPKSGHDTVSWYQQALGQGPQFIFQYYEEEERQRGNFPDRFSGHQFPNYSSELNVNALLLGDSALYLCASSPGTLRIFLGYTFGSGTRLTVV.

The chain employs TRBV7-2 and TRBJ2-1; 10 nucleotides line up with TRBD2. Germline V lookup: CDR1 SGHTA, CDR2 FQGNSA. The V gene end was trimmed by 5 bases and the J gene end by 8 bases; junction bases not matched to a gene: 12. The CDR3 runs 16 residues. The CDR3 here is CASSAVAGGMSDEQFF. The CDR3 nucleotides read TGTGCCAGCAGCGCCGTAGCGGGAGGCATGTCGGATGAGCAGTTCTTC.

The chain uses TRBV5-1 and TRBJ1-2, with D unclear. The V and J ends lost 0 bases and 3 bases respectively, with 9 bases between them. CDR1 is SGHRS, CDR2 YFSETQ, per germline. The CDR3 is 14 amino acids. CDR3 nucleotides: TGCGCCAGCAGCTTGGGAGACACGTACTATGGCTACACCTTC. This sequence encodes CASSLGDTYYGYTF.

This clone turned up a few times. The chain carries TRBV5-1 and TRBJ2-5; 7 positions match TRBD2. V gave up 3 bases and J gave up 3 bases; unmatched junction bases: 8. The V gene's germline CDR1 is SGHRS and CDR2 YFSETQ. This CDR3 comprises 15 residues. Here the CDR3 reads CASSSLLAREETQYF. CDR3 DNA: TGCGCCAGCAGCTCGCTACTAGCGAGGGAAGAGACCCAGTACTTC.

This clone was counted a single time. This sequence joins TRBV11-2 and TRBJ1-1; the D is unclear. Germline V gives CDR1 SGHAT, CDR2 FQNNGV. V lost 5 bases, J lost 10 bases, and 8 bases lay in between. This CDR3 comprises 10 residues. CDR3 region: CASSTRVAFF. For the CDR3, the DNA is TGTGCCAGCAGCACGAGGGTAGCTTTCTTT. Full variable domain (rest looked up from reference TRBV11-2 and TRBJ1-1): EAGVAQSPRYKIIEKRQSVAFWCNPISGHATLYWYQQILGQGPKLLIQFQNNGVVDDSQLPKDRFSAERLKGVDSTLKIQPAKLEDSAVYLCASSTRVAFFGQGTRLTVV.

The chain employs TRBV19 and TRBJ2-7, with 7 bases lining up with TRBD2. The CDR3 sequence is 14 residues long. Trimming cost V 5 bases and J 7 bases; bases outside gene matches: 11. Germline loops: CDR1 LNHDA, CDR2 SQIVND (reference sequence). In DNA form, the CDR3 reads TGTGCCAGTAGTGGGAGGGAAGGCCCTGGAGAGCAGTACTTC. It translates to CASSGREGPGEQYF.

The chain joins TRBV30 to TRBJ1-5; D is possibly TRBD1 (6 bases). The CDR3 has 14 residues. Trimming cost V 2 bases and J 6 bases, with 14 bases left between them. Germline V gives CDR1 GTSNPN, CDR2 SVGIG (reference sequence). CDR3 coding DNA: TGTGCCTGGAGTATGGGAGGGGGTCTTCAGCCCCAGCATTTT. Translating it yields CAWSMGGGLQPQHF. The variable domain in full, completed from reference TRBV30 and TRBJ1-5, reads SQTIHQWPATLVQPVGSPLSLECTVEGTSNPNLYWYRQAAGRGLQLLFYSVGIGQISSEVPQNLSASRPQDRQFILSSKKLLLSDSGFYLCAWSMGGGLQPQHFGDGTRLSIL.

The chain employs TRBV7-2 and TRBJ2-1; D is unresolved. CDR1 is SGHTA, CDR2 FQGNSA, per germline. The CDR3 is 12 residues long. V lost 5 bases, J lost 7 bases, and 9 bases lay in between. CDR3 DNA: TGTGCCAGCAGCGAGAGCCAAAATGAGCAGTTCTTC. This sequence encodes CASSESQNEQFF.

The rearrangement links TRBV7-3 to TRBJ1-2; possible D gene TRBD1, 6 bases. CDR3 length: 16 amino acids. The germline V gene encodes CDR1 SGHTA and CDR2 FQGTGA. V lost 2 bases to trimming and J lost 7 bases, with 20 bases between them. The CDR3 DNA follows: TGTGCCAGCAGCTTACTCGGGACACCCGACGCCGGTGGCTACACCTTC. Residues: CASSLLGTPDAGGYTF.

The rearrangement uses TRBV27 and TRBJ2-7, with TRBD1 matching 8 bases. The germline CDR1 and CDR2 sequences are MNHEY and SMNVEV (reference sequence). The CDR3 extends over 14 amino acids. V lost 8 bases and J lost 2; bases outside the gene matches: 8. CDR3 loop: CASATGVAPYEQYF. In DNA, the CDR3 is TGTGCCAGCGCGACAGGGGTAGCCCCCTACGAGCAGTACTTC.

V and J are TRBV3-1 (or the pseudogene TRBV3-2) and TRBJ1-1, with 8 bases identical to TRBD1. Germline CDR1 and CDR2: LGHDT and YNNKEL (reference sequence). V trimming: 4 bases; J trimming: 4 bases; junction bases outside the gene matches: 5. The CDR3 is 14 amino acids. CDR3 sequence reads: CASSRYRGFTEAFF. The DNA of the CDR3 is TGTGCCAGCAGCCGGTACAGGGGGTTCACTGAAGCTTTCTTT.

V gene TRBV5-1 combines with J gene TRBJ2-2, with TRBD1 matching over 11 bases. V lost 4 bases to trimming and J lost 5 bases; unmatched junction nucleotides: 19. CDR1 and CDR2 from the germline V gene are SGHRS and YFSETQ. The CDR3 totals 20 residues. The CDR3 loop is CASSPPATDRGHLRTGELFF. The CDR3 DNA sequence: TGCGCCAGCAGCCCCCCTGCGACGGACAGGGGGCATCTCCGGACCGGGGAGCTGTTTTTT.

The J gene is TRBJ1-5, the V gene TRBV18; TRBD1 aligns across 7 bases. The CDR3 extends over 11 amino acids. V dropped 4 bases and J dropped 11; count of bases not matched to a gene: 2. Germline CDR1 and CDR2: KGHSH and LQKENI. In nucleotides, the CDR3 is TGTGCCAGCTCACACGGACAGGCCCAGCATTTT. Its protein is CASSHGQAQHF.

This clone came up once. This chain joins TRBV5-4 and TRBJ1-2, with D perhaps TRBD1 (5 bases). The CDR3 covers 14 residues. V was shortened by 4 bases and J by 4 bases, with 14 bases between the two germline ends. Per germline, CDR1 SGHNT and CDR2 YYREEE (reference sequence). In DNA, the CDR3 is TGTGCCAGCAGCGGCAGGGAATCCCCCTATGGCTACACCTTC. Its protein product is CASSGRESPYGYTF.

This clone was seen just once. V and J are TRBV27 and TRBJ2-7; D is ambiguous. Germline V gives CDR1 MNHEY, CDR2 SMNVEV (reference sequence). This CDR3 has 15 residues. V shed 6 bases and J shed 2 bases, with 17 bases lying between them. The CDR3 sequence: CASSPVPPDTYEQYF. CDR3 sequence (DNA): TGTGCCAGCAGCCCGGTCCCCCCCGATACCTACGAGCAGTACTTC.

The CDR3 loop reads CASSLGGDTEAFF. The CDR3, as DNA: TGCGCCAGCAGCTTAGGGGGGGACACTGAAGCTTTCTTT. The chain uses TRBV10-2 and TRBJ1-1; tentative D call: TRBD1 (6 bases). The CDR3 is 13 residues long. Trimming left V 6 bases short and J 3 bases short, with 11 bases between. CDR1 is WSHSY, CDR2 SAAADI, per germline.

V and J are TRBV29-1 and TRBJ2-1, with a weak D call TRBD2 (5 bases). Germline V lookup: CDR1 SQVTM, CDR2 ANQGSEA. Trimming pared 3 bases from V and 1 base from J, leaving 13 bases between. The CDR3 runs to 15 residues. CDR3 residues: CSVDPGKRSYNEQFF. The CDR3 nucleotides read TGCAGCGTTGATCCGGGAAAACGTTCCTACAATGAGCAGTTCTTC.